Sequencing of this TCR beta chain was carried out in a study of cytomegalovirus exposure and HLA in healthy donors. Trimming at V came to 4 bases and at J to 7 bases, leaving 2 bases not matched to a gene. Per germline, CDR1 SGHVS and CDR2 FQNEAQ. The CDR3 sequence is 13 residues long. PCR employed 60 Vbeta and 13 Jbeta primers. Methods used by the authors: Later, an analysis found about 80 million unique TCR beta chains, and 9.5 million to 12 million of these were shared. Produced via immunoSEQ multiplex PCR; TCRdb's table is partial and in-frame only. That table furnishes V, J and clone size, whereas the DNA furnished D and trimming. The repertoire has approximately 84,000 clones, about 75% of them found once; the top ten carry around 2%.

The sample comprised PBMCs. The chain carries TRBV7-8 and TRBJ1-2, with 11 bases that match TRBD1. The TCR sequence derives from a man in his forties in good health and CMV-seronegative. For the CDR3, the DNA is TGTGCCAGCAGCTCCGGGACAGGGGGTGGCTACACCTTC. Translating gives CASSSGTGGGYTF.